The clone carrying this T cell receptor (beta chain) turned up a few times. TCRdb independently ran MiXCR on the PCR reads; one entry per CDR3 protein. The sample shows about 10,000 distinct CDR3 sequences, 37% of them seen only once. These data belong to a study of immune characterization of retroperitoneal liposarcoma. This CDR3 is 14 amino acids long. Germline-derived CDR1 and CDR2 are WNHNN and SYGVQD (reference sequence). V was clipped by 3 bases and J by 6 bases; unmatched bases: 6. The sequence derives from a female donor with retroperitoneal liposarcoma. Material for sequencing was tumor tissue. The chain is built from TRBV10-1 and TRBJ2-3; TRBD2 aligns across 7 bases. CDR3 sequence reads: CASSDTGGEDTQYF. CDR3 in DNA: TGCGCCAGCAGTGATACGGGAGGAGAGGATACGCAGTATTTT.